The rows below give T cell receptor beta chains drawn from one sample of a study of blood T cell repertoires in COVID-19. Method: immunoSEQ multiplex PCR; TCRdb's copy keeps in-frame clones and lacks some. Of more than 95,000 clones in the sample, over 75% were seen once. Sequencing was performed on peripheral blood. The receptors stem from a man aged 50 or older with acute or convalescent COVID-19. Each CDR3 is given with its conserved first and last residue. The D gene is left open where the match is weak. Part of the rows lack a size; the others show once, few, many or a class for expanded clones.

v_call,j_call,clone_size,d_call,cdr3_nt,cdr3_aa
TRBV27,TRBJ2-1,few,TRBD2,TGTGCCAGCAGCCTAGCGGGAACCTACAATGAGCAGTTCTTC,CASSLAGTYNEQFF
TRBV10-3,TRBJ1-5,.,TRBD1,TGTGCCAGCGGAGAGGGGGCTAGCAATCAGCCCCAGCATTTT,CASGEGASNQPQHF
TRBV28,TRBJ2-2,.,.,TGTGCCAGCAGGGGTTGGGGAGAGAACACCGGGGAGCTGTTTTTT,CASRGWGENTGELFF
TRBV11-2,TRBJ2-3,.,TRBD2,TGTGCCAGCAGCGCCGGCGCCGGACTAGCGGGAGACACAGATACGCAGTATTTT,CASSAGAGLAGDTDTQYF
TRBV27,TRBJ1-6,once,.,TGTGCCAGCAGTTTAGGCCAGTTAAGCTCCTATAATTCACCCCTCCACTTT,CASSLGQLSSYNSPLHF
TRBV28,TRBJ2-7,.,TRBD1,TGTGCCAGCAGTTTAACTAACCGGGACAGGGCCTACGAGCAGTACTTC,CASSLTNRDRAYEQYF
TRBV5-1,TRBJ1-2,.,TRBD1,TGCGCCAGCAGCTCACAGGGGGGACAGAACTATGGCTACACCTTC,CASSSQGGQNYGYTF
TRBV6-5,TRBJ1-2,.,TRBD1,TGTGCCAGCAGTTCGTTCCGGGACAGGGGGCGCTGGGGCTACACCTTC,CASSSFRDRGRWGYTF
TRBV13,TRBJ2-5,.,TRBD1,TGTGCCAGCAGCCCTAAGGACAGGGGGTTCCCTCAAGAGACCCAGTACTTC,CASSPKDRGFPQETQYF
TRBV3-1/TRBV3-2,TRBJ1-2,.,.,TGTGCCAGCAGACAAAGGGGCTATTATGGCTACACCTTC,CASRQRGYYGYTF
TRBV19,TRBJ1-2,.,.,TGTGCCAGTCGGTATCCATTGGAGGTTACTAACTATGGCTACACCTTC,CASRYPLEVTNYGYTF
TRBV9,TRBJ1-1,.,.,TGTGCCAGCAACCCTGGGACTTCGAACACTGAAGCTTTCTTT,CASNPGTSNTEAFF
TRBV3-1/TRBV3-2,TRBJ1-2,.,.,TGTGCCAGCAGCCAGGAGGGCAGGGCTTGGTATGGCTACACCTTC,CASSQEGRAWYGYTF
TRBV4-1,TRBJ2-7,once,.,TGCGCCAGCAGCCAAGATAGTACAGCGGGCTACGAGCAGTACTTC,CASSQDSTAGYEQYF
TRBV7-9,TRBJ1-5,once,.,TGTGCCAGCAGCTTAGTTAATAGCAATCAGCCCCAGCATTTT,CASSLVNSNQPQHF
TRBV20-1,TRBJ2-5,.,TRBD2,TGCAGTGCTAGTCGGGGGGACCCCAGGGAGACCCAGTACTTC,CSASRGDPRETQYF
TRBV11-2,TRBJ2-1,.,.,TGTGCCAGCAGCACAGGATGGCGGGGAGCGCTCCTAGGGAATGAGCAGTTCTTC,CASSTGWRGALLGNEQFF
TRBV6-5,TRBJ2-5,.,TRBD2,TGTGCCAGCAGTTACGGGCTTGGGGGGGATGAGACCCAGTACTTC,CASSYGLGGDETQYF
TRBV21-1,TRBJ1-2,.,.,TGTGCCAGCATTACAGGGGGCAACTATGGCTACACCTTC,CASITGGNYGYTF
TRBV24-1,TRBJ2-3,.,.,TGTGCCACCAGTGACCCGTCAGGGTATGGAGATACGCAGTATTTT,CATSDPSGYGDTQYF
TRBV3-1/TRBV3-2,TRBJ2-1,.,.,TGTGCCAGCAGCCAGCATGGAGGGGACTACAATGAGCAGTTCTTC,CASSQHGGDYNEQFF
TRBV28,TRBJ1-5,few,TRBD1,TGTGCCAGCAGTTTGAACCCCTCGGGACAGGGGGCGCGTCAGCCCCAGCATTTT,CASSLNPSGQGARQPQHF
TRBV25-1,TRBJ1-3,.,TRBD1,TGTGCCAGCAGTCCCGGGACAGGGGAGTCCGGAAACACCATATATTTT,CASSPGTGESGNTIYF
TRBV5-1,TRBJ2-7,once,.,TGCGCCAGCAGCTTGGCTTGGCAGGGAGGCGAGCAGTACTTC,CASSLAWQGGEQYF
TRBV24-1,TRBJ2-3,.,TRBD1,TGTGCCACCAGCAGAGGGACAGGTGTTTCTGATACGCAGTATTTT,CATSRGTGVSDTQYF
TRBV6-5,TRBJ1-6,few,TRBD1,TGTGCCAGCAGTTACTTGACAGGGAGACATTCACCCCTCCACTTT,CASSYLTGRHSPLHF
TRBV2,TRBJ2-5,.,TRBD1,TGTGCCAGCGGAGACAGGGACCTTAAAGAGACCCAGTACTTC,CASGDRDLKETQYF
TRBV2,TRBJ1-5,.,TRBD1,TGTGCCAGCAGTGTCGACAGGGGGAGCAATCAGCCCCAGCATTTT,CASSVDRGSNQPQHF
TRBV25-1,TRBJ2-7,few,.,TGTGCCAGCAGTGCGTCCCAGGGGAGAGCCTACGAGCAGTACTTC,CASSASQGRAYEQYF
TRBV3-1/TRBV3-2,TRBJ1-1,.,.,TGTGCCAGCAGCCTACAGGGAAGTATCACTGAAGCTTTCTTT,CASSLQGSITEAFF
TRBV21-1,TRBJ1-2,.,.,TGTGCCAGCAGCAATCGGGGTCCTGCGGGCTATGGCTACACCTTC,CASSNRGPAGYGYTF
TRBV10-3,TRBJ2-1,.,TRBD1,TGTGCCATCAGTGAGCCACCCCCGGGTTGGCCCGGGACAGGGGATTTGCGCAATGAGCAGTTCTTC,CAISEPPPGWPGTGDLRNEQFF
TRBV27,TRBJ2-1,few,.,TGTGCCAGCAGTTTATGGCAGGGTCCCTACAATGAGCAGTTCTTC,CASSLWQGPYNEQFF